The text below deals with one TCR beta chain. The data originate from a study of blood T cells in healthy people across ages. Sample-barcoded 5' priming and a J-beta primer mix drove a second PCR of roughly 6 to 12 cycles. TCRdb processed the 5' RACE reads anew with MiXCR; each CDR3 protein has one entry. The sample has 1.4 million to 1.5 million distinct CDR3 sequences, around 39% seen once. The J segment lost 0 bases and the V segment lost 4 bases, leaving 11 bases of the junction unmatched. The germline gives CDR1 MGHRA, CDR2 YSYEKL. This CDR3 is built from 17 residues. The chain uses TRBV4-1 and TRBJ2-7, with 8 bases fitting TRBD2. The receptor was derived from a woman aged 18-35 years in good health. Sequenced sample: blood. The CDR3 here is CASSPQQASGGSYEQYF. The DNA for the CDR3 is TGCGCCAGCAGCCCTCAGCAGGCAAGCGGGGGCTCCTACGAGCAGTACTTC.